This TCR beta chain was profiled in a study of cytomegalovirus exposure and HLA in healthy donors. As to this clone: Its antigen is currently unknown.

Points from the study as a whole: TCR beta sequences reportedly predicted most subjects' HLA-A and HLA-B alleles accurately.

PCR involved 60 Vbeta and 13 Jbeta primers. Authors' data handling: As a later analysis found, there were about 80 million unique TCR beta chains, of which roughly 11 million were shared. Measured with immunoSEQ multiplex PCR; TCRdb has only the in-frame clones, and not every one. V, J and clone size are those of that table, while D and trimming were read from the DNA. The sample lists 180,000 or so clones; approximately 83% were seen once. Sequenced material: PBMCs. The TCR originated in a man aged 18-30 years in good health and CMV-seropositive.

The CDR3 DNA reads as TGTGCCAGCAGCTTATTACCCCCGGGACTTACGGATTCACCCCTCCACTTT. Translated, it gives CASSLLPPGLTDSPLHF. The J gene is TRBJ1-6, the V gene TRBV7-9; tentatively, D is TRBD1 (5 bases). V lost 2 bases and J lost 8, with 19 bases in between. This CDR3 contains 17 residues. Germline V gives CDR1 SEHNR, CDR2 FQNEAQ (reference sequence).